One sample yielded the 28 T cell receptor beta chains listed below, sequenced in a study of T cell responses to AZD1222 COVID-19 vaccine. Some clones are missing from TCRdb's copy, which holds only in-frame ones; the method was immunoSEQ multiplex PCR. The repertoire includes around 120,000 clones, roughly 91% of them detected once, and about 7.4% sits in the top ten. This sample comprised peripheral blood, obtained 28 days after the second AZD1222 dose. These receptors were taken from an adult who received the AZD1222 COVID-19 vaccine.

The gene calls are TRBV11-3 and TRBJ2-3; the match to TRBD2 covers 10 bases. Germline loops: CDR1 SGHNT, CDR2 YENEEA. The CDR3 length is 16 residues. Trimming removed 4 bases from V and 2 bases from J; junction bases left unmatched: 6. The CDR3, as DNA: TGTGCCAGCAGCTCGTCGACTAGCGGGTCCACAGATACGCAGTATTTT. It translates to CASSSSTSGSTDTQYF.

The chain joins TRBV7-2 to TRBJ2-4, with a tentative D call TRBD1 (5 bases). V gave up 5 bases and J gave up 2 bases, with 16 bases separating them. CDR3 length: 16 residues. Germline V gives CDR1 SGHTA, CDR2 FQGNSA. The CDR3 region has the DNA TGTGCCAGCAGCCTACAGACAGATGTTTCCAAAAACATTCAGTACTTC. Protein product: CASSLQTDVSKNIQYF.

This sequence joins TRBV27 and TRBJ1-5, with D uncertain. This CDR3 spans 12 amino acids. CDR1 is MNHEY and CDR2 is SMNVEV in the germline V gene (reference sequence). V was pared by 3 bases and J by 4 bases, with 4 bases between. CDR3 protein: CASSFVNQPQHF. DNA for the CDR3: TGTGCCAGCAGTTTTGTTAATCAGCCCCAGCATTTT.

The chain links TRBV2 to TRBJ2-2; possibly TRBD1 or TRBD2 for D (5 bases each). The germline V gene encodes CDR1 SNHLY and CDR2 FYNNEI. This CDR3 is 13 amino acids long. Between the trimmed V and J ends, which lost 3 bases and 6 bases, there was a span of 8 bases. The CDR3 DNA follows: TGTGCCAGCAGTGAGGGACCCCCCGGGGAGCTGTTTTTT. It encodes CASSEGPPGELFF.

CDR3 sequence (DNA): TGTGCCAGCAGCGCATCTCGACTATCCTCCGCCGAGCAGTACTTC. It specifies CASSASRLSSAEQYF. The chain links TRBV11-3 to TRBJ2-7; a possible D gene is TRBD2 (5 bases). V lost 5 bases and J lost 6, with 20 bases in between. CDR1 SGHNT and CDR2 YENEEA come from the germline V gene. This CDR3 comprises 15 residues.

V and J are TRBV4-2 and TRBJ2-7, with D maybe TRBD2 (6 bases). CDR3 length: 14 amino acids. Per germline, CDR1 LGHNA and CDR2 YNFKEQ. V dropped 2 bases and J dropped 3 bases, with 11 bases sitting between them. The CDR3 region is CASSQPGTHYEQYF. The CDR3 bases are TGTGCCAGCAGCCAACCCGGGACTCACTACGAGCAGTACTTC.

This chain uses TRBV7-8 with TRBJ2-3; 10 bases line up with TRBD2. The J segment lost 2 bases and the V segment lost 0 bases, leaving 14 bases of the junction unmatched. Germline V CDR1 and CDR2: SGHVS, FQNEAQ. The CDR3 sequence is 20 residues long. CDR3 residues: CASSLARVLASGGITDTQYF. CDR3 bases: TGTGCCAGCAGCTTAGCGCGTGTTTTGGCTAGCGGGGGCATCACAGATACGCAGTATTTT.

V and J are TRBV19 and TRBJ2-4; D unresolved. The CDR3 extends over 15 amino acids. CDR1 and CDR2 from the germline V gene are LNHDA and SQIVND (reference sequence). V dropped 6 bases and J dropped 2 bases, with 14 bases sitting between them. CDR3 sequence reads: CASRNSGFPKNIQYF. The CDR3 DNA sequence: TGTGCCAGTAGGAACTCCGGTTTTCCCAAAAACATTCAGTACTTC.

The CDR3 is CASSPGQGTDTQYF. DNA of the CDR3: TGTGCCAGCAGCCCGGGACAGGGAACAGATACGCAGTATTTT. The chain couples TRBV6-5 to TRBJ2-3; 9 bases are a match to TRBD1. From germline, CDR1 is MNHEY and CDR2 SVGAGI. This CDR3 has 14 amino acids. The V gene end was trimmed by 6 bases and the J gene end by 3 bases; junction bases not matched to a gene: 4.

This clone was picked up one time. This sequence joins TRBV7-8 and TRBJ2-3; 7 bases are a match to TRBD2. The CDR3 contains 15 residues. J was trimmed by 6 bases and V by 0 bases; bases with no gene match: 6. Germline loops: CDR1 SGHVS, CDR2 FQNEAQ. CDR3 in amino acids: CASSLASGAGDTQYF. The CDR3, as DNA: TGTGCCAGCAGCTTAGCTTCGGGAGCGGGGGATACGCAGTATTTT.

This clone was counted between two and nine times. The genes are TRBV28 and TRBJ1-2, with 8 positions matching TRBD1. Germline V CDR1 and CDR2: MDHEN, SYDVKM. CDR3 size: 14 residues. The ends lost 7 bases at V and 4 bases at J; junction bases unmatched: 8. The CDR3 region has the DNA TGTGCCAGCACCTTAACAACAGGGGGCTATGGCTACACCTTC. The encoded protein is CASTLTTGGYGYTF.

V usage is TRBV24-1 and J usage is TRBJ1-2; D ambiguous. V shed 5 bases and J shed 3 bases, with 6 bases lying between them. Germline assignment: CDR1 KGHDR and CDR2 SFDVKD. The CDR3 runs 12 residues. CDR3 in amino acids: CATSGEDYGYTF. The CDR3 DNA sequence: TGTGCCACCAGTGGAGAGGACTATGGCTACACCTTC.

The genes are TRBV28 and TRBJ2-7, with D hard to call. The CDR3 is made up of 13 amino acids. Per the germline V gene, CDR1 is MDHEN and CDR2 is SYDVKM. With 6 bases removed from V and 0 bases from J, the gap between germline ends came to 9 bases. This CDR3 reads CASRLQSSYEQYF. DNA for the CDR3: TGTGCCAGCAGGCTACAGAGCTCCTACGAGCAGTACTTC.

V gene TRBV12-3 or TRBV12-4 combines with J gene TRBJ2-1; no reliable D call. The CDR3 consists of 13 residues. The V gene lost 2 bases and the J gene lost 3 bases, with 5 bases spanning the gap. The CDR3 bases are TGTGCCAGCAGTTTACTCCTCTACAATGAGCAGTTCTTC. Translated: CASSLLLYNEQFF.

V is TRBV30 and J is TRBJ1-5; 8 bases are shared with TRBD1. This CDR3 is 14 amino acids long. Germline CDR1 GTSNPN, CDR2 SVGIG (reference sequence). Trimming at V came to 2 bases and at J to 7 bases, leaving 7 bases not matched to a gene. Here the CDR3 reads CAWSQTGVLQPQHF. The CDR3 DNA sequence: TGTGCCTGGAGTCAGACAGGGGTACTCCAGCCCCAGCATTTT. The full variable domain, its missing parts supplied by reference TRBV30 and TRBJ1-5, is SQTIHQWPATLVQPVGSPLSLECTVEGTSNPNLYWYRQAAGRGLQLLFYSVGIGQISSEVPQNLSASRPQDRQFILSSKKLLLSDSGFYLCAWSQTGVLQPQHFGDGTRLSIL.

The rearrangement links TRBV18 to TRBJ1-1; a weak D match, TRBD1 (6 bases). V dropped 1 base and J dropped 3 bases, with 12 bases sitting between them. This CDR3 has 15 amino acids. Germline V gene lookup returns CDR1 KGHSH and CDR2 LQKENI. The CDR3: CASSPQGDSYTEAFF. CDR3 DNA: TGTGCCAGCTCACCACAGGGGGATTCCTACACTGAAGCTTTCTTT.

The rearrangement joins TRBV19 to TRBJ2-7, with unresolved D. V was clipped by 5 bases and J by 3 bases, with 5 bases between them. This CDR3 is 11 amino acids long. Germline V gene data show CDR1 as LNHDA and CDR2 as SQIVND (reference sequence). The CDR3 DNA is TGTGCCAGTAGTTCTGGCTACGAGCAGTACTTC. Its protein is CASSSGYEQYF.

This sequence joins TRBV5-4 and TRBJ2-7; no firm D call. The V and J ends lost 3 bases and 3 bases respectively, with 13 bases between them. The CDR3 sequence is 14 residues long. Germline V gene data show CDR1 as SGHNT and CDR2 as YYREEE (reference sequence). The CDR3 loop reads CASSSGTQFYEQYF. Written as DNA, the CDR3 is TGTGCCAGCAGCTCAGGAACACAGTTCTACGAGCAGTACTTC.

V usage is TRBV5-1 and J usage is TRBJ2-5; a possible D gene is TRBD2 (6 bases). The germline V gene has CDR1 SGHRS and CDR2 YFSETQ. V gave up 0 bases and J gave up 10 bases, with 13 bases separating them. This CDR3 spans 13 amino acids. This chain's CDR3 is CASSLGGLHDQYF. CDR3 DNA sequence: TGCGCCAGCAGCTTGGGGGGACTTCACGACCAGTACTTC.

The V gene is TRBV7-2, the J gene TRBJ2-7; 9 bases line up with TRBD2. The CDR3 is made up of 15 amino acids. The V gene's germline CDR1 is SGHTA and CDR2 FQGNSA. After removal of 4 bases from V and 7 bases from J, the junction contained 11 bases not matched to a gene. The CDR3 loop reads CASSSGGLAGYEQYF. The DNA for the CDR3 is TGTGCCAGCAGCTCGGGGGGGCTAGCGGGATATGAGCAGTACTTC.

V usage is TRBV7-9 and J usage is TRBJ2-7; the D gene is possibly TRBD1 (6 bases). The ends were cut back, 2 bases at V and 0 bases at J, with 11 bases in the middle. The CDR3 contains 15 residues. Germline CDR1 SEHNR, CDR2 FQNEAQ (reference sequence). CDR3 nucleotides: TGTGCCAGCAGCTTAATCGACAGGCCCTCCTACGAGCAGTACTTC. Amino acids: CASSLIDRPSYEQYF.

The count of this clone is one. J is TRBJ2-1 and V is TRBV5-6; no clear D. V was shortened by 4 bases and J by 3 bases, with 5 bases between the two germline ends. This CDR3 spans 12 amino acids. Germline loops: CDR1 SGHDT, CDR2 YYEEEE. CDR3 sequence: CASSKNYNEQFF. CDR3 nucleotide sequence: TGTGCCAGCAGCAAAAACTACAATGAGCAGTTCTTC.

The rearrangement uses TRBV4-2 and TRBJ1-6, with D unclear. Between the trimmed V and J ends, which lost 0 bases and 10 bases, there was a span of 7 bases. Per the germline V gene, CDR1 is LGHNA and CDR2 is YNFKEQ. The CDR3 consists of 13 residues. The CDR3 DNA is TGTGCCAGCAGCCAAGATTTTGGGTCACCCCTCCACTTT. Encoded protein: CASSQDFGSPLHF.

This clone was observed a few times. The rearrangement joins TRBV7-9 to TRBJ2-1; 9 bases map to TRBD1. The CDR3 length is 16 residues. V lost 1 base and J lost 7; bases outside the gene matches: 8. Germline values: CDR1 SEHNR, CDR2 FQNEAQ (reference sequence). CDR3 protein: CASSLGPGQGLNEQFF. The CDR3, as DNA: TGTGCCAGCAGCTTAGGTCCGGGACAGGGTTTGAATGAGCAGTTCTTC.

The chain couples TRBV29-1 to TRBJ2-1; 9 bases are a match to TRBD2. The V gene's germline CDR1 is SQVTM and CDR2 ANQGSEA. Trimming took 2 bases from V and 12 from J; bases not matched to a gene: 11. CDR3 length: 14 residues. DNA of the CDR3: TGCAGCGTTGAAAAAGCCCGGGCTAGCGGGATGCAGTTCTTC. This encodes CSVEKARASGMQFF.

The rearrangement links TRBV6-5 to TRBJ1-3; D is ambiguous. The germline CDR1 and CDR2 sequences are MNHEY and SVGAGI. V dropped 4 bases and J dropped 0 bases, with 7 bases sitting between them. The CDR3 is 14 residues long. CDR3 in amino acids: CASSSLSSGNTIYF. The CDR3 nucleotides are TGTGCCAGCAGTTCCCTTTCCTCTGGAAACACCATATATTTT.

The rearrangement uses TRBV9 and TRBJ1-1, with a tentative D call TRBD1 (6 bases). Germline assignment: CDR1 SGDLS and CDR2 YYNGEE. The V and J ends lost 2 bases and 5 bases respectively, with 13 bases between them. The CDR3 loop spans 14 amino acids. For the CDR3, the DNA is TGTGCCAGCAGCGTTATGGAGGGGGGGACTGAAGCTTTCTTT. Protein product: CASSVMEGGTEAFF.

The chain uses TRBV2 and TRBJ1-5, with D perhaps TRBD1 (5 bases). CDR3 length: 13 amino acids. With 6 bases removed from V and 0 bases from J, the gap between germline ends came to 6 bases. From germline, CDR1 is SNHLY and CDR2 FYNNEI. As DNA, the CDR3 is TGTGCCAGCAGGGGGGATAGCAATCAGCCCCAGCATTTT. This codes for CASRGDSNQPQHF.